Following are 9 T cell receptor beta chains from one sample sequenced in a study of cytomegalovirus exposure and HLA in healthy donors. The PCR made use of 60 Vbeta and 13 Jbeta primers. Method: immunoSEQ multiplex PCR; TCRdb's copy keeps in-frame clones and lacks some. The table shows roughly 100,000 clones, with roughly 85% occurring only once. The sample comprised PBMCs. The source is a man aged 35 to 55 in good health and CMV-seronegative.

The chain couples TRBV7-2 to TRBJ1-2; 7 bases align to TRBD1. Germline-derived CDR1 and CDR2 are SGHTA and FQGNSA. The CDR3 contains 17 residues. The trim removed 3 bases at V and 0 bases at J, leaving 10 bases unmatched. CDR3 loop: CASSFRAGGLTNYGYTF. The CDR3 DNA reads TGTGCCAGCAGCTTCAGGGCAGGGGGGCTAACTAACTATGGCTACACCTTC.

The chain employs TRBV7-8 and TRBJ2-3, with 8 bases fitting TRBD2. J lost 6 bases, V lost 1 base, and 3 bases had no gene match. Germline lookup yields CDR1 SGHVS and CDR2 FQNEAQ. The CDR3 totals 14 residues. The DNA for the CDR3 is TGTGCCAGCAGCTTAGATAGCGGGGCGGATACGCAGTATTTT. Its protein product is CASSLDSGADTQYF.

The V and J genes are TRBV19 and TRBJ2-6, with a weak D call TRBD2 (5 bases). CDR1 is LNHDA and CDR2 is SQIVND in the germline V gene (reference sequence). This CDR3 is 18 amino acids long. The V gene lost 1 base and the J gene lost 1 base, with 14 bases spanning the gap. CDR3 in DNA: TGTGCCAGTAGTATAGGGGAGCCTTCGTTTTCTGGGGCCAACGTCCTGACTTTC. Its protein product is CASSIGEPSFSGANVLTF.

J is TRBJ1-2 and V is TRBV4-1; 10 bases agree with TRBD1. With V trimmed by 1 base and J by 8 bases, 10 bases remained unmatched. Germline values: CDR1 MGHRA, CDR2 YSYEKL. The CDR3 has 16 amino acids. This chain's CDR3 is CASSQVSGTGVEGYTF. The CDR3, as DNA: TGCGCCAGCAGCCAAGTTTCCGGGACAGGGGTGGAAGGCTACACCTTC.

The DNA of the CDR3 is TGTGCTAGTGGTTTGGCCTCGACAGGGGGAAAACTGTTTTTT. Protein sequence: CASGLASTGGKLFF. J is TRBJ1-4 and V is TRBV12-5; 9 bases align to TRBD1. Germline V gene data show CDR1 as LGHNT and CDR2 as FRNRAP. V lost 1 base, J lost 10 bases, and 4 bases stayed unmatched. The CDR3 sequence is 14 residues long.

The rearrangement uses TRBV11-1 and TRBJ1-1; D is perhaps TRBD1 (5 bases). CDR3 length: 12 residues. V was trimmed by 10 bases and J by 1 base, leaving 10 bases between them. Germline CDR1 reads SGHAT; CDR2 reads FQDESV (reference sequence). The CDR3 sequence is CATSGENTEAFF. The DNA for the CDR3 is TGTGCCACCTCGGGGGAGAACACTGAAGCTTTCTTT.

The V and J genes are TRBV4-3 and TRBJ2-2, with D hard to call. Germline V gene data show CDR1 as LGHNA and CDR2 as YSLEER. The CDR3 length is 15 residues. Between the trimmed V and J ends, which lost 1 base and 1 base, there was a span of 7 bases. The CDR3 spells CASSQGHRNTGELFF. DNA for the CDR3: TGCGCCAGCAGCCAAGGGCACCGGAACACCGGGGAGCTGTTTTTT.

The chain combines TRBV30 with TRBJ2-5, with D perhaps TRBD2 (5 bases). Trimming left V 3 bases short and J 5 bases short, with 19 bases between. CDR1 GTSNPN and CDR2 SVGIG come from the germline V gene (reference sequence). CDR3 length: 15 amino acids. This chain's CDR3 is CAWSPGSLNRETQYF. CDR3 nucleotide sequence: TGTGCCTGGAGCCCGGGGTCCTTAAATCGGGAGACCCAGTACTTC.

The chain combines TRBV7-9 with TRBJ2-6; D not certain. The CDR3 has 16 amino acids. Germline CDR1 reads SEHNR; CDR2 reads FQNEAQ (reference sequence). V lost 1 base, J lost 4 bases, and 11 bases lay in between. CDR3 amino acids: CASSLVLPTGANVLTF. In nucleotides, the CDR3 is TGTGCCAGCAGCTTAGTACTTCCAACGGGGGCCAACGTCCTGACTTTC.